This T cell receptor (beta chain) emerged from a study of long-term antiretroviral therapy in people with HIV. Background on the study: First collections came about a decade before the 2015 immediate-ART recommendation. Study findings and constraints: ART-treated samples gained diversity yet remained below transplant donor controls.

This CDR3 spans 14 amino acids. CDR1 is SGHVS, CDR2 FQNEAQ, per germline. Deletions cut 1 base from V and 2 bases from J, with 8 bases between. Clinicians in the United States treated all participants with HIV. On this clone: Antigen: not known.

An immunoSEQ assay, version v3.0, was performed at survey level. The method was immunoSEQ multiplex PCR; TCRdb's version includes in-frame clones alone and lacks a portion of them. The sample consists of approximately 35,000 clones, about 97% of them appearing once. This TCR was recovered from a man aged 30 to 45 with HIV. The material sequenced was unsorted PBMCs, taken 6.9 years after starting antiretroviral therapy. The chain has TRBV7-8 and TRBJ1-2; a weak D match, TRBD1 (5 bases). The CDR3, as DNA: TGTGCCAGCAGCTTAGTAGGGGTCAACTATGGCTACACCTTC. This gives the protein CASSLVGVNYGYTF.